The 15 T cell receptor beta chains in this list originate from one sample, sequenced in a study of Tregs in tolerant kidney transplant recipients. Method: immunoSEQ multiplex PCR; TCRdb's copy keeps in-frame clones and lacks some. The profile shows roughly 64,000 clones, nearly 98% of them singletons. Material: Tregs from blood, obtained before the transplant. The receptors stem from a human donor who received a combined kidney and bone marrow transplant.

J is TRBJ1-1 and V is TRBV12-1. TRBV12-1 is designated a pseudogene. This CDR3 comprises 13 residues. The CDR3 loop is CASSHLTNTEAFF. CDR3 DNA sequence: TGTGCCAGCAGCCATCTAACGAACACTGAAGCTTTCTTT.

This chain joins TRBV11-3 and TRBJ2-2; D possibly corresponds to TRBD1 (6 bases). The CDR3 sequence is 15 residues long. Germline lookup yields CDR1 SGHNT and CDR2 YENEEA. Trimming shortened V by 2 bases and J by 5 bases, and 12 bases separated the two germline ends. In nucleotides, the CDR3 is TGTGCCAGCAGCTTACGCACAGGGATGACCGGGGAGCTGTTTTTT. It codes for CASSLRTGMTGELFF. Complete variable domain (other parts from reference TRBV11-3 and TRBJ2-2): EAGVVQSPRYKIIEKKQPVAFWCNPISGHNTLYWYLQNLGQGPELLIRYENEEAVDDSQLPKDRFSAERLKGVDSTLKIQPAELGDSAVYLCASSLRTGMTGELFFGEGSRLTVL.

The chain couples TRBV30 to TRBJ2-7; 9 bases are a match to TRBD2. The CDR3 is 17 residues long. CDR1 is GTSNPN, CDR2 SVGIG, per germline (reference sequence). The trim removed 0 bases at V and 1 base at J, leaving 10 bases unmatched. CDR3 loop: CAWSVAGSGGLSYEQYF. CDR3 DNA: TGTGCCTGGAGTGTGGCCGGTAGCGGGGGCCTATCCTACGAGCAGTACTTC.

The J gene is TRBJ1-1, the V gene TRBV19; D is perhaps TRBD1 (6 bases). Trimming took off 1 base at V and 1 base at J, with 13 bases between the two ends. CDR3 length: 16 residues. Germline V CDR1 and CDR2: LNHDA, SQIVND (reference sequence). CDR3: CASSIAGGWGNTEAFF. CDR3 coding DNA: TGTGCCAGTAGTATAGCTGGGGGCTGGGGGAACACTGAAGCTTTCTTT.

The chain combines TRBV7-9 with TRBJ2-5; 12 nucleotides agree with TRBD2. Losses at the gene ends were 3 bases for V and 5 bases for J; bases not matched to a gene: 4. CDR1 and CDR2 (germline): SEHNR, FQNEAQ (reference sequence). The CDR3 is 15 residues long. The chain's CDR3 is CASSFGLAGTETQYF. CDR3 bases: TGTGCCAGCAGCTTCGGACTAGCGGGAACGGAGACCCAGTACTTC.

The V call is TRBV19, the J call TRBJ2-1; 7 bases map to TRBD1. The J segment lost 4 bases and the V segment lost 7 bases, leaving 7 bases of the junction unmatched. The CDR3 sequence is 14 residues long. Germline V gene lookup returns CDR1 LNHDA and CDR2 SQIVND (reference sequence). The CDR3 DNA is TGTGCCAGTAAAACGGACAGGTTGTACAATGAGCAGTTCTTC. This encodes CASKTDRLYNEQFF.

This clone is a singleton in its sample. The chain joins TRBV27 to TRBJ2-1; 9 bases are shared with TRBD2. Germline V CDR1 and CDR2: MNHEY, SMNVEV (reference sequence). V gave up 6 bases and J gave up 15 bases; unmatched junction bases: 15. This CDR3 has 14 amino acids. In DNA form, the CDR3 reads TGTGCCAGCAGCCAAAAGGCCCCTAGCGGGACGGCGTTCTTC. The encoded protein is CASSQKAPSGTAFF.

The CDR3 loop is CASSLNFRGELFF. CDR3 sequence (DNA): TGTGCCAGCAGCTTAAATTTCCGCGGGGAGCTGTTTTTT. V gene TRBV7-2 combines with J gene TRBJ2-2; D not resolved. Trimming pared 2 bases from V and 7 bases from J, leaving 8 bases between. The length of the CDR3 is 13 residues. In germline, CDR1 is SGHTA, CDR2 FQGNSA.

V gene TRBV6-1 combines with J gene TRBJ2-1; D possibly corresponds to TRBD2 (5 bases). The CDR3 totals 12 residues. Trimming stripped 10 bases from V and 0 bases from J, with 7 bases between. Germline V gene lookup returns CDR1 MNHNS and CDR2 SASEGT. The CDR3, as DNA: TGTGCCACCGGGAACTCCTACAATGAGCAGTTCTTC. Its protein is CATGNSYNEQFF.

This rearrangement joins TRBV4-3 to TRBJ1-2, with D possibly matching TRBD1 (6 bases). The CDR3 extends over 18 amino acids. Germline CDR1 and CDR2: LGHNA and YSLEER. The V gene lost 0 bases and the J gene lost 3 bases, with 20 bases spanning the gap. The CDR3 reads CASSQDFRTDGLDYGYTF. The DNA for the CDR3 is TGCGCCAGCAGCCAAGATTTTAGGACAGATGGGTTGGACTATGGCTACACCTTC.

The V and J genes are TRBV19 and TRBJ1-2; maybe TRBD1 (5 bases). The germline V gene encodes CDR1 LNHDA and CDR2 SQIVND (reference sequence). The CDR3 spans 13 residues. V was clipped by 5 bases and J by 1 base, with 8 bases between them. CDR3: CASSPQGNYGYTF. CDR3 sequence (DNA): TGTGCCAGTAGTCCCCAGGGTAACTATGGCTACACCTTC.

The chain combines TRBV7-2 with TRBJ1-5; 8 bases match TRBD1. CDR1 is SGHTA and CDR2 is FQGNSA in the germline V gene. This CDR3 is built from 15 residues. V trimming: 4 bases; J trimming: 9 bases; junction bases outside the gene matches: 11. The CDR3 DNA sequence: TGTGCCAGCAGCTCAGGAGGGACAGGCCTGAGGCCCCAGCATTTT. This translates into CASSSGGTGLRPQHF. The variable domain in full, completed from reference TRBV7-2 and TRBJ1-5, reads GAGVSQSPSNKVTEKGKDVELRCDPISGHTALYWYRQSLGQGLEFLIYFQGNSAPDKSGLPSDRFSAERTGGSVSTLTIQRTQQEDSAVYLCASSSGGTGLRPQHFGDGTRLSIL.

The chain couples TRBV4-1 to TRBJ2-5, with TRBD2 matching 8 bases. The CDR3 extends over 17 amino acids. Germline V lookup: CDR1 MGHRA, CDR2 YSYEKL. The V and J ends lost 0 bases and 2 bases, in that order; junction bases with no gene match: 8. DNA for the CDR3: TGCGCCAGCAGCCAAGAGTTTGGGACTAGTGATCAAGAGACCCAGTACTTC. It is translated as CASSQEFGTSDQETQYF.

The chain couples TRBV30 to TRBJ2-1; D might be TRBD2 (6 bases). CDR3 length: 14 residues. Trimming took off 3 bases at V and 0 bases at J, with 9 bases between the two ends. The germline gives CDR1 GTSNPN, CDR2 SVGIG (reference sequence). The CDR3 sequence is CAWREGSSYNEQFF. The CDR3 DNA reads as TGTGCCTGGAGGGAGGGGAGCTCCTACAATGAGCAGTTCTTC.

This clone was detected only once. This chain connects TRBV30 to TRBJ2-7; a possible D gene is TRBD1 (5 bases). Germline V gene data show CDR1 as GTSNPN and CDR2 as SVGIG (reference sequence). The CDR3 has 13 residues. V was clipped by 1 base and J by 3 bases, with 10 bases between them. The CDR3 coding sequence is TGTGCCTGGAGTGGTGGCAGGGACTACGAGCAGTACTTC. Translated: CAWSGGRDYEQYF.